Below, one T cell receptor (beta chain) is given with its context. Its antigen remains unidentified. TCRdb recomputed calls from the reads with MiXCR, one row per CDR3 protein. The table includes about 260,000 distinct CDR3 sequences, approximately 13% detected once. J was trimmed by 6 bases and V by 4 bases; bases with no gene match: 3. Germline V gives CDR1 DFQATT, CDR2 SNEGSKA (reference sequence). The CDR3 extends over 14 amino acids. This sample was included in a study of T cell repertoires in cytomegalovirus infection. Study-level information: The public TCR beta signatures pointed to both CMV infection and matching HLA type.

Regarding the study as a whole: What dominated the ex vivo response were HLA-C-restricted CMV-specific TCR beta clonotypes.

The chain couples TRBV20-1 to TRBJ2-1, with 13 bases identical to TRBD2. The sequence derives from a human donor in good health (CMV status not recorded). Some clones in this sample may be carry-over from other donors' samples. Sequencing was carried out using PBMCs. The CDR3 DNA reads TGCAGTGCTAAGGGACTAGCGGGGACCAATGAGCAGTTCTTC. Translated, it gives CSAKGLAGTNEQFF.